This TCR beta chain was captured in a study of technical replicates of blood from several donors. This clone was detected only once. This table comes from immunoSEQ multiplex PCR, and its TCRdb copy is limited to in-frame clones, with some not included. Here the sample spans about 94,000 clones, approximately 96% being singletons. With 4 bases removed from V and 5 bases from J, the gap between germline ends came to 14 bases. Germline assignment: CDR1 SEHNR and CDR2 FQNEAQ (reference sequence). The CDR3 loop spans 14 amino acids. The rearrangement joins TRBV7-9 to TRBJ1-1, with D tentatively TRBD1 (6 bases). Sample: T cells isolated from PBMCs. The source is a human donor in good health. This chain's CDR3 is CASSSTGAWTEAFF. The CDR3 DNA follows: TGTGCCAGCAGCTCGACAGGTGCGTGGACTGAAGCTTTCTTT.